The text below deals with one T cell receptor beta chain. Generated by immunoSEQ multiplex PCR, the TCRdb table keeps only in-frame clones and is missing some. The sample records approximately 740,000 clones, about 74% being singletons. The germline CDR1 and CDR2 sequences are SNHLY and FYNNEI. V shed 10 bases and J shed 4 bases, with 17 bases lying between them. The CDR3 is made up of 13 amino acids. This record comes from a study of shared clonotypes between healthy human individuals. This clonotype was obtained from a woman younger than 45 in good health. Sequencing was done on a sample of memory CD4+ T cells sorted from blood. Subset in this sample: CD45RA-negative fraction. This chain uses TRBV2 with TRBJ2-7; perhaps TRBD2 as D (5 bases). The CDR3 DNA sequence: TGTGCCACCAAGAGGACTCTATTATACGAGCAGTACTTC. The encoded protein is CATKRTLLYEQYF.